Following are 14 T cell receptor beta chains from one sample sequenced in a study of blood T cell repertoires in COVID-19 (dated by TCRdb to 2020 to 2021). The library was prepared using the immunoSEQ multiplex PCR assay. Imported from immuneACCESS, the table was reduced by TCRdb to in-frame sequences with V and J called. These copies leave out some clones; in studies compared against another copy, an unresolved V gene accounts for under half, and the cause of the remainder is not known. This sample has about 99,000 clones in its table, and around 90% of those were observed once. 4.5% to 5.5% of the sample is taken by the ten largest. The specimen was peripheral blood. The receptors derive from a human donor in a cohort sampled during active COVID-19.

The genes are TRBV28 and TRBJ1-2; no clear D. The germline V and J ends were trimmed by 5 bases and 2 bases, with 9 bases remaining between them. Germline lookup yields CDR1 MDHEN and CDR2 SYDVKM. The CDR3 loop spans 13 amino acids. CDR3: CASSRERNYGYTF. The DNA of the CDR3 is TGTGCCAGCAGTAGGGAGAGAAACTATGGCTACACCTTC.

The genes are TRBV18 and TRBJ1-3; the match to TRBD1 covers 7 bases. Germline loops: CDR1 KGHSH, CDR2 LQKENI. This CDR3 comprises 18 residues. J gave up 1 base and V 1 base, and 10 bases lay outside the gene matches. CDR3 DNA sequence: TGTGCCAGCTCACCACAAAGGGCGGGACAGAGATCTGGAAACACCATATATTTT. Translated: CASSPQRAGQRSGNTIYF.

This clone has just one count. V is TRBV28 and J is TRBJ2-7; 9 bases align to TRBD1. The J segment lost 7 bases and the V segment lost 6 bases, leaving 10 bases of the junction unmatched. Germline CDR1 reads MDHEN; CDR2 reads SYDVKM. This CDR3 has 14 amino acids. The CDR3 DNA is TGTGCCAGCAGGGAACAGGGGGCGCGTTTAGAGCAGTACTTC. Translated, it gives CASREQGARLEQYF.

The rearrangement joins TRBV6-5 to TRBJ2-3; weak D call: TRBD1 (6 bases). V was clipped by 4 bases and J by 1 base, with 9 bases between them. The germline gives CDR1 MNHEY, CDR2 SVGAGI. The CDR3 contains 14 residues. The DNA for the CDR3 is TGTGCCAGCAGTTCCAGGACAGGCACAGATACGCAGTATTTT. It codes for CASSSRTGTDTQYF.

V gene TRBV4-1 combines with J gene TRBJ2-2, with D unclear. Trimming left V 0 bases short and J 7 bases short, with 9 bases between. Looked up from germline, CDR1 is MGHRA and CDR2 is YSYEKL. The CDR3 runs to 14 residues. CDR3 in DNA: TGCGCCAGCAGCCAAGATCCCCGCAGCGGGGAGCTGTTTTTT. It yields the protein CASSQDPRSGELFF.

The sample holds one count of this clone. The rearrangement uses TRBV7-2 and TRBJ2-1; D perhaps matches TRBD2 (5 bases). This CDR3 is 12 amino acids long. Trimming removed 6 bases from V and 7 bases from J, with 10 bases in between. Germline loops: CDR1 SGHTA, CDR2 FQGNSA. The CDR3 DNA sequence: TGTGCCAGCAGGCCTAGCCTTAATGAGCAGTTCTTC. Translated, it gives CASRPSLNEQFF.

The rearrangement links TRBV9 to TRBJ1-6, with D tentatively TRBD1 (5 bases). Germline loops: CDR1 SGDLS, CDR2 YYNGEE. Trimming pared 1 base from V and 9 bases from J, leaving 11 bases between. The CDR3 length is 14 residues. The CDR3 protein is CASSVMQGSSPLHF. For the CDR3, the DNA is TGTGCCAGCAGCGTAATGCAGGGTAGTTCACCCCTCCACTTT.

The CDR3 spells CAYRDRGGVNTEAFF. The CDR3, as DNA: TGTGCCTACCGGGACAGGGGCGGTGTGAACACTGAAGCTTTCTTT. This chain uses TRBV6-6 with TRBJ1-1, with TRBD1 matching 10 bases. Germline CDR1 reads MNHNY; CDR2 reads SVGAGI (reference sequence). The CDR3 runs 15 residues. V shed 11 bases, J shed 0 bases, and the junction held 9 bases outside the gene matches.

The V and J genes are TRBV12-3 or TRBV12-4 and TRBJ1-3; no definite D call. The CDR3 consists of 12 residues. Trimming shortened V by 3 bases and J by 3 bases, and 3 bases separated the two germline ends. The CDR3 DNA reads TGTGCCAGCAGTTTTTATGGAAACACCATATATTTT. It encodes CASSFYGNTIYF.

The chain couples TRBV28 to TRBJ1-4, with D uncertain. V lost 2 bases and J lost 0, with 4 bases in between. CDR1 is MDHEN and CDR2 is SYDVKM in the germline V gene. This CDR3 spans 14 amino acids. CDR3 protein: CASSLQATNEKLFF. Here the CDR3 DNA reads TGTGCCAGCAGTTTACAGGCAACTAATGAAAAACTGTTTTTT.

The chain recombines TRBV28 with TRBJ2-5; 8 bases map to TRBD2. The CDR3 length is 16 residues. CDR1 is MDHEN and CDR2 is SYDVKM in the germline V gene. The V and J ends lost 3 bases and 5 bases, in that order; junction bases with no gene match: 11. The CDR3, as DNA: TGTGCCAGCAGTTTCCCGTCCATAGCGGGAAGGGAGACCCAGTACTTC. It yields the protein CASSFPSIAGRETQYF.

The V call is TRBV6-1, the J call TRBJ1-5; D remains ambiguous. The CDR3 extends over 15 amino acids. Germline loops: CDR1 MNHNS, CDR2 SASEGT. With 2 bases removed from V and 3 bases from J, the gap between germline ends came to 11 bases. The CDR3 bases are TGTGCCAGCAGTGAATCTGCACATTTCAATCAGCCCCAGCATTTT. Its protein is CASSESAHFNQPQHF.

The gene calls are TRBV9 and TRBJ2-7; D might be TRBD2 (7 bases). V was trimmed by 2 bases and J by 2 bases, leaving 17 bases between them. Germline V gene lookup returns CDR1 SGDLS and CDR2 YYNGEE. There are 16 residues in the CDR3. For the CDR3, the DNA is TGTGCCAGCAGCGTCGGTAGCCCGGGGGGCACCTACGAGCAGTACTTC. It encodes CASSVGSPGGTYEQYF.

This clone has a single count. The V call is TRBV6-5, the J call TRBJ2-1; 9 bases match TRBD2. CDR1 MNHEY and CDR2 SVGAGI come from the germline V gene. This CDR3 spans 13 amino acids. With 6 bases clipped from V and 8 bases from J, the junction kept 5 bases outside the gene matches. The CDR3 reads CASRRGGLDEQFF. CDR3 DNA: TGTGCCAGCAGGCGGGGGGGCCTCGATGAGCAGTTCTTC.